This paragraph covers one T cell receptor beta chain sequence. This sample is part of a study of molecular identifiers for immune sequencing clone quantification. With V trimmed by 3 bases and J by 8 bases, 7 bases remained unmatched. The germline V gene encodes CDR1 SGDLS and CDR2 YYNGEE. The CDR3 runs 13 residues. TCRdb reprocessed the PCR reads via MiXCR and lists one record per CDR3 protein. The repertoire holds around 480,000 distinct CDR3 sequences, with over 20% as singletons. The chain links TRBV9 to TRBJ1-1, with 7 bases matching TRBD1. The sample comprised naive CD8+ T cells from blood, with Jurkat cell RNA spiked in. Sample subset: FACS-sorted CD8+CD4-CCR7+CD45RA+ naive T cells. The clonotype originates from a human donor in good health. Some libraries in this study had Jurkat cell RNA spiked in. For the CDR3, the DNA is TGTGCCAGCAGCGACGAGGGACAGACCGAAGCTTTCTTT. Encoded protein: CASSDEGQTEAFF.